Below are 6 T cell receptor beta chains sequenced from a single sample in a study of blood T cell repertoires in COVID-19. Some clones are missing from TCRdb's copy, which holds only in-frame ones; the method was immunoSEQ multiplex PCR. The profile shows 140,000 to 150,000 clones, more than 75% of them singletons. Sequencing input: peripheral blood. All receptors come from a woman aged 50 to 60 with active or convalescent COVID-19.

CDR3 nucleotides: TGTGCCGGGGAGGGACGGGGGGCCTCCGAGCAGTACTTC. Encoded protein: CAGEGRGASEQYF. J is TRBJ2-7 and V is TRBV2, with a tentative D call TRBD2 (7 bases). CDR3 length equals 13 residues. V was clipped by 11 bases and J by 6 bases, with 20 bases between them. CDR1 is SNHLY, CDR2 FYNNEI, per germline.

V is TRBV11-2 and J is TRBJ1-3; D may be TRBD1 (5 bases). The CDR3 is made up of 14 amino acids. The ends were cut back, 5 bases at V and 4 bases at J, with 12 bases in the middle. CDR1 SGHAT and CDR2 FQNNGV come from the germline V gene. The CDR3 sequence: CASSPGWTGNTIYF. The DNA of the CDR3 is TGTGCCAGCAGCCCAGGATGGACAGGAAACACCATATATTTT.

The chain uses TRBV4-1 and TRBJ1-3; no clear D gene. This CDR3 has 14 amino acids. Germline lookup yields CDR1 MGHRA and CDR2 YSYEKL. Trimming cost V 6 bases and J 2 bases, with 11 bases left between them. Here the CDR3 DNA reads TGCGCCAGCAGTACGGAGGGTGCTGGAAACACCATATATTTT. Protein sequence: CASSTEGAGNTIYF.

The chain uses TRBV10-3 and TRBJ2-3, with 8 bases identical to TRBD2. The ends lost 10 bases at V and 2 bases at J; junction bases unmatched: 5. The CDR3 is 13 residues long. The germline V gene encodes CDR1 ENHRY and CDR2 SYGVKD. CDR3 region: CASRGGTTDTQYF. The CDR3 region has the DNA TGTGCCAGCCGCGGGGGGACCACAGATACGCAGTATTTT.

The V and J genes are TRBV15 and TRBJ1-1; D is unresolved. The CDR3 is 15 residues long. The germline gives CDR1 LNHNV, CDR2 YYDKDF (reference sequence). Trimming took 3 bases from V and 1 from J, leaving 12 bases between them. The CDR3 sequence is CATSSSEWSNTEAFF. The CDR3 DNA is TGTGCCACCAGCAGCTCGGAGTGGTCGAACACTGAAGCTTTCTTT.

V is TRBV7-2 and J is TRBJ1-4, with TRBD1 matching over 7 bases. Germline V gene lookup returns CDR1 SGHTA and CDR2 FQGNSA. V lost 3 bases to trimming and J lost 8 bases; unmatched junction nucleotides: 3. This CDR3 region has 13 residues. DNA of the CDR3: TGTGCCAGCAGCTTGGGGACAGTCGAAAAACTGTTTTTT. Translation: CASSLGTVEKLFF.